The clone carrying this TCR beta chain has just one count. The antigen is not known. This record comes from a study of shared clonotypes between healthy human individuals. Study-wide context: Donors were a couple of women and a few men aged 18 to 49. Study-wide findings and caveats: Relative to their counterparts shared across all four donors, non-shared clonotypes exhibited diminished generation probabilities. Enrolling few donors narrowed the genetic and exposure-history diversity that was represented.

CDR3 length equals 12 residues. V was trimmed by 2 bases and J by 7 bases, leaving 8 bases between them. Germline V gene data show CDR1 as MDHEN and CDR2 as SYDVKM. Measured with immunoSEQ multiplex PCR; TCRdb has only the in-frame clones, and not every one. The table shows just over 2,000,000 clones, with approximately 94% occurring only once. Naive CD8 cells lacked CD45RO and underwent positive selection for CCR7, leaving out terminally differentiated effector memory CD45RA+ cells. V is TRBV28 and J is TRBJ1-1; a weak D match, TRBD1 (5 bases). Input material: naive CD8+ T cells sorted from blood. This clonotype originated in a man younger than 35 in good health. CDR3 in DNA: TGTGCCAGCAGTTTAGGGGGGATTGAAGCTTTCTTT. Translated, it gives CASSLGGIEAFF.